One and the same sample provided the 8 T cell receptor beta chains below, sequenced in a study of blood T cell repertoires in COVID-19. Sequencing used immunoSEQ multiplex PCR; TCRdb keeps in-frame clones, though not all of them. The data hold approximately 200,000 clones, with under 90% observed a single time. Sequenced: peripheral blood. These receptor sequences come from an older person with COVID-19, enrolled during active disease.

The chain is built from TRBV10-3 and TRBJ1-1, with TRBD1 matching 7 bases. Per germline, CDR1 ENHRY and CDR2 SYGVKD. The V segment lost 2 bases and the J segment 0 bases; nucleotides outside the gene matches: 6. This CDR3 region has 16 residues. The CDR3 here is CAISEAKQGMNTEAFF. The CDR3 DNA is TGTGCCATCAGTGAGGCAAAACAGGGGATGAACACTGAAGCTTTCTTT.

CDR3 loop: CASSSSVQGGGYTF. The DNA for the CDR3 is TGTGCCAGCAGCTCCTCCGTACAGGGCGGCGGCTACACCTTC. The genes are TRBV11-2 and TRBJ1-2; maybe TRBD1 (6 bases). The germline V gene encodes CDR1 SGHAT and CDR2 FQNNGV. The length of the CDR3 is 14 residues. Trimming cost V 4 bases and J 8 bases, with 17 bases left between them.

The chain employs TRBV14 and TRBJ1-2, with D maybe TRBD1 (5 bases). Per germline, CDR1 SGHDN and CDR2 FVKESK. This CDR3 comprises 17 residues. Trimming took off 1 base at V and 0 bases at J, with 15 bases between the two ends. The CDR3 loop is CASSQGQPKTTNYGYTF. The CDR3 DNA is TGTGCCAGCAGCCAAGGACAGCCAAAAACCACTAACTATGGCTACACCTTC. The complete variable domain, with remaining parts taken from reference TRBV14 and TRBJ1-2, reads EAGVTQFPSHSVIEKGQTVTLRCDPISGHDNLYWYRRVMGKEIKFLLHFVKESKQDESGMPNNRFLAERTGGTYSTLKVQPAELEDSGVYFCASSQGQPKTTNYGYTFGSGTRLTVV.

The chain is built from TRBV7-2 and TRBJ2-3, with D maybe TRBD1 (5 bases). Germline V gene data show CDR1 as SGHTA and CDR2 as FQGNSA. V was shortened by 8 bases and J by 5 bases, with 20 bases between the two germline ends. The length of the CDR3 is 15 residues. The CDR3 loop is CASVPSSFRVDTQYF. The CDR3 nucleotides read TGTGCCAGCGTCCCCTCGTCTTTCAGGGTAGATACGCAGTATTTT.

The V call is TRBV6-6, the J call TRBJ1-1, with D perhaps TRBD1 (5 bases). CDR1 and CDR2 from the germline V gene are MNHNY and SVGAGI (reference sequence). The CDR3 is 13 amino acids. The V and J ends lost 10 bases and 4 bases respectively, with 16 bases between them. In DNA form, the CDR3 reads TGTGCCACCGAAGGGGAGGGAGCCACTGAAGCTTTCTTT. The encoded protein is CATEGEGATEAFF.

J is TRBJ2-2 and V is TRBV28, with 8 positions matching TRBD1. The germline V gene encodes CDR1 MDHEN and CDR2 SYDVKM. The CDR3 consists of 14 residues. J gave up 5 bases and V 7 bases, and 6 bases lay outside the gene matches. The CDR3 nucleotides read TGTGCCAGCATTCAGGGGGCGCGTACCGGGGAGCTGTTTTTT. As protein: CASIQGARTGELFF.

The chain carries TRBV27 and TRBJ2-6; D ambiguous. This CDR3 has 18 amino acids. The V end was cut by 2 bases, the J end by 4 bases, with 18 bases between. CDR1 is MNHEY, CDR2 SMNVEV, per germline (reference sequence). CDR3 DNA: TGTGCCAGCAGTTTAAAACCCCCCGTGACTGCGGGGGCCAACGTCCTGACTTTC. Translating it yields CASSLKPPVTAGANVLTF.

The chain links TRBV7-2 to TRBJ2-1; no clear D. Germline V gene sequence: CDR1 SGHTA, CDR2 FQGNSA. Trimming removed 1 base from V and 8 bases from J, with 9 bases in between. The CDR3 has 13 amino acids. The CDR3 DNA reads TGTGCCAGCAGCTTAGAAGTGTACTATGAGCAGTTCTTC. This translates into CASSLEVYYEQFF.